Shown below are 16 T cell receptor beta chains from a single sample sequenced in a study of regulatory T cells in long-lasting Graves disease. Building of the TCR beta libraries involved iRepertoire HTBI primers and Arm-PCR of CDR3 regions. TCRdb reprocessed the multiplex PCR reads with MiXCR, giving one entry per CDR3 protein. The table includes roughly 360,000 distinct CDR3 sequences, roughly 25% detected once. Time point denoted: persistent/refractory GD, antithyroid drugs over 5 years with positive TRAb. Isolated PBMC RNA provided the starting material for the TCR library. Sequenced here: peripheral blood mononuclear cells (PBMCs), sampled when the disease was refractory, from a patient treated with antithyroid drugs. Receptors were obtained from a woman aged 40-49 years with Graves disease.

This clonotype was seen a single time. The rearrangement joins TRBV10-3 to TRBJ2-3; D gene ambiguous. The CDR3 sequence is 12 residues long. CDR1 and CDR2 from the germline V gene are ENHRY and SYGVKD. V lost 7 bases, J lost 2 bases, and 7 bases lay in between. This CDR3 reads CAINGPTDTQYF. DNA for the CDR3: TGTGCCATCAATGGACCCACAGATACGCAGTATTTT.

This chain joins TRBV7-9 and TRBJ2-7; D could derive from TRBD1 or TRBD2 (5 bases each). The CDR3 is 15 residues long. V was trimmed by 3 bases and J by 5 bases, leaving 17 bases between them. Germline values: CDR1 SEHNR, CDR2 FQNEAQ (reference sequence). CDR3 nucleotide sequence: TGTGCCAGCAGCTTCCCCCCCCCGAGGGACCACGAGCAGTACTTC. It codes for CASSFPPPRDHEQYF.

The J gene is TRBJ2-3, the V gene TRBV29-1; D not resolved. The CDR3 runs to 16 residues. Germline CDR1 reads SQVTM; CDR2 reads ANQGSEA. Trimming took 2 bases from V and 6 from J, leaving 21 bases between them. The CDR3: CSVETLRGPHADTQYF. CDR3 DNA sequence: TGCAGCGTTGAAACTCTCCGCGGCCCCCACGCGGATACGCAGTATTTT.

Worth noting for this clonotype: An end of the junction does not agree with germline; a read error may underlie this. The gene calls are TRBV20-1 and TRBJ2-2; D might be TRBD1 or TRBD2, each matching 6 bases. The CDR3 runs to 16 residues. The germline V gene encodes CDR1 DFQATT and CDR2 SNEGSKA (reference sequence). Here the CDR3 reads CSARDGIGGLTGELFF. The DNA of the CDR3 is TGCAGCGCTAGAGATGGCATAGGGGGACTCACCGGGGAGCTGTTTTTT.

The rearrangement links TRBV3-1 to TRBJ2-7, with 8 positions matching TRBD2. The junction had 8 bases not matched to a gene; V was cut back by 1 base and J by 3 bases. Looked up from germline, CDR1 is LGHDT and CDR2 is YNNKEL (reference sequence). This CDR3 contains 16 residues. The CDR3 region is CASSQGQGGRIYEQYF. The CDR3 DNA sequence: TGTGCCAGCAGCCAAGGTCAGGGCGGGAGGATCTACGAGCAGTACTTC.

This clonotype was recorded a few times. The chain couples TRBV10-2 to TRBJ1-5; D remains ambiguous. In germline, CDR1 is WSHSY, CDR2 SAAADI. The CDR3 runs 11 residues. V lost 5 bases to trimming and J lost 11 bases, with 10 bases between them. CDR3 sequence (DNA): TGCGCCAGCAGTCCAGGAGCAACCCAGCATTTT. Amino acid sequence: CASSPGATQHF.

This clonotype was seen many times. The chain has TRBV28 and TRBJ1-5, with TRBD1 matching over 8 bases. CDR1 and CDR2 from the germline V gene are MDHEN and SYDVKM. CDR3 length: 16 residues. Germline trimming cut 6 bases from V and 6 bases from J; bases unmatched to any gene: 13. CDR3 DNA: TGTGCCAGCAGCAAAGGACGACAGGGGACAGGTCAGCCCCAGCATTTT. Encoded protein: CASSKGRQGTGQPQHF. The complete variable domain, with remaining parts taken from reference TRBV28 and TRBJ1-5, reads DVKVTQSSRYLVKRTGEKVFLECVQDMDHENMFWYRQDPGLGLRLIYFSYDVKMKEKGDIPEGYSVSREKKERFSLILESASTNQTSMYLCASSKGRQGTGQPQHFGDGTRLSIL.

This sequence joins TRBV15 and TRBJ2-3; D ambiguous. Between the trimmed V and J ends, which lost 1 base and 6 bases, there was a span of 14 bases. The CDR3 is made up of 15 amino acids. Germline values: CDR1 LNHNV, CDR2 YYDKDF (reference sequence). The CDR3: CATSRALVGADTQYF. CDR3 in DNA: TGTGCCACCAGCAGAGCCTTGGTCGGCGCGGATACGCAGTATTTT.

Many counts were recorded for this clonotype. The chain employs TRBV6-5 and TRBJ1-1, with D possibly matching TRBD1 (6 bases). The CDR3 is 14 residues long. V shed 1 base and J shed 3 bases, with 9 bases lying between them. Germline V gene data show CDR1 as MNHEY and CDR2 as SVGAGI. CDR3 DNA: TGTGCCAGCAGTTACTGGGGGGCGGACACTGAAGCTTTCTTT. Encoded protein: CASSYWGADTEAFF.

J is TRBJ2-4 and V is TRBV9; TRBD2 might be the D (6 bases). Germline CDR1 is SGDLS and CDR2 is YYNGEE. This CDR3 region has 13 residues. V was trimmed by 0 bases and J by 13 bases, leaving 14 bases between them. CDR3 nucleotide sequence: TGTGCCAGCAGCGTAGATTACTTGGCGGGGCAGTACTTC. Protein: CASSVDYLAGQYF.

This chain's CDR3 is CASSRGTSGPWTQYF. The DNA of the CDR3 is TGTGCCAGCAGCCGCGGGACTAGCGGACCGTGGACCCAGTACTTC. The chain joins TRBV7-9 to TRBJ2-5, with 11 bases aligning to TRBD2. CDR3 length: 15 amino acids. CDR1 SEHNR and CDR2 FQNEAQ come from the germline V gene (reference sequence). The J segment lost 7 bases and the V segment lost 5 bases, leaving 9 bases of the junction unmatched.

This clonotype was seen more than once but under ten times. The V and J genes are TRBV5-1 and TRBJ1-4; 7 positions match TRBD1. The CDR3 extends over 16 amino acids. CDR1 is SGHRS, CDR2 YFSETQ, per germline. The trim removed 2 bases at V and 5 bases at J, leaving 9 bases unmatched. CDR3 in amino acids: CASSFLTGTVNEKLFF. The CDR3 nucleotides are TGCGCCAGCAGCTTTTTAACCGGGACAGTCAATGAAAAACTGTTTTTT.

In this sample, this clonotype turned up many times. The chain links TRBV20-1 to TRBJ2-2; 10 bases map to TRBD1. Germline CDR1 DFQATT, CDR2 SNEGSKA (reference sequence). V gave up 6 bases and J gave up 6 bases; unmatched junction bases: 7. CDR3 length equals 14 residues. The CDR3 region has the DNA TGCAGTGCGGTCCGGGACAGGGGCGCCGGGGAGCTGTTTTTT. The encoded protein is CSAVRDRGAGELFF.

The sample holds many counts of this clonotype. The chain carries TRBV20-1 and TRBJ2-5, with 14 bases that match TRBD2. The CDR3 extends over 14 amino acids. The J segment lost 5 bases and the V segment lost 6 bases, leaving 5 bases of the junction unmatched. CDR1 DFQATT and CDR2 SNEGSKA come from the germline V gene (reference sequence). The CDR3 sequence: CSASGLAGVETQYF. For the CDR3, the DNA is TGCAGTGCCTCGGGACTAGCGGGAGTGGAGACCCAGTACTTC.

With respect to this clonotype: Being one base from a much bigger clone, this may be a read error. This chain uses TRBV6-5 with TRBJ1-2; 7 nucleotides match TRBD1. V shed 2 bases, J shed 4 bases, and the junction held 4 bases outside the gene matches. The CDR3 is 14 amino acids. The germline V gene encodes CDR1 MNHEY and CDR2 SVGAGI. The CDR3 sequence is CASSYEQGSYGYTF. CDR3 bases: TGTGCCAGCAGTTACGAACAGGGGAGCTATGGCTACACCTTC.

The J gene is TRBJ1-5, the V gene TRBV3-1, with no clear D. Trimming cost V 0 bases and J 8 bases, with 8 bases left between them. The CDR3 covers 13 residues. Germline V CDR1 and CDR2: LGHDT, YNNKEL (reference sequence). The CDR3 reads CASSQDLGEPQHF. The CDR3 DNA is TGTGCCAGCAGCCAAGATCTTGGGGAGCCCCAGCATTTT.